The 8 T cell receptor beta chains in this list originate from one sample, sequenced in a study of blood T cell repertoires in COVID-19. The repertoire was sequenced with immunoSEQ multiplex PCR; TCRdb's copy has only in-frame clones and lacks some. The table includes under 350,000 clones, about 85% detected once. Sequencing was performed on peripheral blood. The receptors were sampled from a man between 18 and 35 years old with active or convalescent COVID-19.

V usage is TRBV5-8 and J usage is TRBJ2-7; D is possibly TRBD1 (5 bases). The CDR3 runs to 13 residues. CDR1 is SGHTS and CDR2 is YDEGEE in the germline V gene. V lost 3 bases and J 2 bases, leaving 9 bases between the germline ends. CDR3 nucleotide sequence: TGTGCCAGCAGCTCCAGGGAAACCTACGAGCAGTACTTC. Amino acid sequence: CASSSRETYEQYF.

V gene TRBV2 combines with J gene TRBJ2-1; no definite D call. Germline CDR1 is SNHLY and CDR2 is FYNNEI. The germline V and J ends were trimmed by 6 bases and 7 bases, with 7 bases remaining between them. The CDR3 has 11 residues. The CDR3 nucleotides read TGTGCCAGCAGCCGTAATAATGAGCAGTTCTTC. The encoded protein is CASSRNNEQFF.

The chain recombines TRBV9 with TRBJ1-3; D may be TRBD1 (6 bases). V lost 4 bases, J lost 0 bases, and 17 bases lay in between. This CDR3 is 17 amino acids long. Germline lookup yields CDR1 SGDLS and CDR2 YYNGEE. The CDR3 DNA is TGTGCCAGCAGCCAACACCCGGACAGCAGCTCTGGAAACACCATATATTTT. Amino acids: CASSQHPDSSSGNTIYF.

This sequence joins TRBV12-3 or TRBV12-4 and TRBJ1-2; D is unclear. The CDR3 has 12 amino acids. V lost 6 bases and J lost 7, with 12 bases in between. CDR3 amino acids: CASSVSASGYTF. CDR3 DNA sequence: TGTGCCAGCAGCGTCTCGGCTAGTGGCTACACCTTC.

The gene calls are TRBV11-2 and TRBJ1-1; perhaps TRBD1 as D (6 bases). The CDR3 sequence is 14 residues long. V lost 5 bases, J lost 3 bases, and 13 bases lay in between. CDR1 and CDR2 from the germline V gene are SGHAT and FQNNGV. The CDR3 DNA reads as TGTGCCAGCAGCCGCGGCAGGGGTGACACTGAAGCTTTCTTT. Translated: CASSRGRGDTEAFF.

This rearrangement joins TRBV7-3 to TRBJ2-3; the match to TRBD2 covers 12 bases. V lost 4 bases, J lost 6 bases, and 14 bases stayed unmatched. Germline V lookup: CDR1 SGHTA, CDR2 FQGTGA. The CDR3 totals 18 residues. CDR3 protein: CASSSTSGGDLGGDTQYF. In nucleotides, the CDR3 is TGTGCCAGCAGCTCGACTAGCGGGGGTGACTTGGGTGGGGATACGCAGTATTTT.

The chain links TRBV4-3 to TRBJ2-1, with TRBD2 matching over 12 bases. V lost 3 bases and J lost 8; bases outside the gene matches: 5. This CDR3 has 15 residues. Germline loops: CDR1 LGHNA, CDR2 YSLEER. As DNA, the CDR3 is TGCGCCAGCAGCCATCTAGCGGGAGGGGGATATGAGCAGTTCTTC. It is translated as CASSHLAGGGYEQFF.

The genes are TRBV11-2 and TRBJ2-5; TRBD2 might be the D (5 bases). Germline loops: CDR1 SGHAT, CDR2 FQNNGV. The CDR3 spans 13 residues. The V and J ends lost 5 bases and 3 bases respectively, with 10 bases between them. The CDR3 DNA is TGTGCCAGCAGCCCCTGGACTGAAGAGACCCAGTACTTC. This codes for CASSPWTEETQYF.